The source of this T cell receptor beta chain is a study of blood T cells in healthy people across ages. On this clonotype: What it recognizes is unknown.

V was clipped by 2 bases and J by 2 bases; unmatched bases: 4. CDR1 and CDR2 (germline): SGHRS, YFSETQ. The length of the CDR3 is 16 residues. The authors ran a second PCR of roughly 6 to 12 cycles using a sample-barcoded 5' primer and a J-beta primer mix. A template-switch adaptor with 12 random nucleotides tagged each cDNA molecule. TCRdb called the 5' RACE reads again in MiXCR, with one record for every CDR3 protein. There are some 670,000 distinct CDR3 sequences in the sample; roughly half occur only once, and about 14% lies in the top ten. Peripheral blood was drawn, about 9.7 milliliters per donor. Whole-study results and caveats: Relative to aged donors, long-lived donors carried more naive CD4+ cells and displayed higher diversity. Since the PBMCs were unsorted, naive and antigen-experienced cells could not be conclusively compared.

V gene TRBV5-1 combines with J gene TRBJ2-2, with 9 bases fitting TRBD1. This clonotype originated in a woman aged 80 or over in good health. Sequencing was performed on blood. CDR3 region: CASSFGTGSNTGELFF. CDR3 DNA sequence: TGCGCCAGCAGCTTCGGGACAGGGTCCAACACCGGGGAGCTGTTTTTT.